This T cell receptor (beta chain) originates from a study of blood T cell repertoires in COVID-19. About the research overall: COVID-19 samples collected from the United States, Italy and Spain covered acute and convalescent phases. Sample material is recorded as cDNA or gDNA derived from T cells, B-cell-depleted T cells, or PBMCs.

With 3 bases removed from V and 4 bases from J, the gap between germline ends came to 10 bases. The CDR3 extends over 14 amino acids. CDR1 and CDR2 from the germline V gene are KGHSH and LQKENI. As processed by the authors: The assay estimated nucleated cells by amplifying reference gene primers. Measured with immunoSEQ multiplex PCR; TCRdb has only the in-frame clones, and not every one. That table furnishes V, J and clone size, whereas the DNA furnished D and trimming. The sample carries just over 65,000 clones, 86% recorded once. The specimen sequenced was peripheral blood. The chain joins TRBV18 to TRBJ1-5; D ambiguous. The TCR was taken from a man aged 25 to 40 with acute or convalescent COVID-19. The CDR3 sequence is CASSPPGRNQPQHF. The DNA of the CDR3 is TGTGCCAGCTCACCCCCGGGTAGAAATCAGCCCCAGCATTTT.